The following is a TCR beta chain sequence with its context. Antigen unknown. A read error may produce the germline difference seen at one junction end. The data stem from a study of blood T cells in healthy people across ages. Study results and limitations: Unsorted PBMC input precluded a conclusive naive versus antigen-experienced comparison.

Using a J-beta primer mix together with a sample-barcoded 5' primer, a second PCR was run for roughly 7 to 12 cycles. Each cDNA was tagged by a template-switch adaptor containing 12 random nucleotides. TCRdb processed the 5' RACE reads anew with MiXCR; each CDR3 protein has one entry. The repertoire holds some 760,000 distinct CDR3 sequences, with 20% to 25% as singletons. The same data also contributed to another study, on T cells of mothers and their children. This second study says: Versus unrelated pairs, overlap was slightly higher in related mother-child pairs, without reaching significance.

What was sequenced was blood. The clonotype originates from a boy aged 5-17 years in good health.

The CDR3 DNA is TGCAGCGTTGAAGAAATGGCGGGTGAGCAGTTGTTC. It yields the protein CSVEEMAGEQLF. The chain is built from TRBV29-1 and TRBJ2-1; maybe TRBD2 (5 bases). Germline V gene sequence: CDR1 SQVTM, CDR2 ANQGSEA. CDR3 length: 12 amino acids.